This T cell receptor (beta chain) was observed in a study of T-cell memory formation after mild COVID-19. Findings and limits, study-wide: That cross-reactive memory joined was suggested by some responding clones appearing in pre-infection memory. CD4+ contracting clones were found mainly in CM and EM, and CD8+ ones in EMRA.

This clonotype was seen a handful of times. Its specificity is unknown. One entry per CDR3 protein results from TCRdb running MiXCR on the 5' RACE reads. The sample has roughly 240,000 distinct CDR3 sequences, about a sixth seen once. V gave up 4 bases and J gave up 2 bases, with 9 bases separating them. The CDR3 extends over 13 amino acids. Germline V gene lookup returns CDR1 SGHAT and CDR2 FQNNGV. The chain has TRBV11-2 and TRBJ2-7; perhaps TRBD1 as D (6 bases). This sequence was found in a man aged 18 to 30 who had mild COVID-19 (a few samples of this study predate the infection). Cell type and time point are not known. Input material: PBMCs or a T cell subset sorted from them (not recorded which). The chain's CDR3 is CASSSGQPYEQYF. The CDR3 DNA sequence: TGTGCCAGCAGCTCAGGACAGCCCTACGAGCAGTACTTC.